This record covers a single T cell receptor beta chain. The sample originates from a study of OX40 agonist ivuxolimab in advanced cancers. Profiled with immunoSEQ multiplex PCR; TCRdb holds only in-frame clones, not every one. The table has about 80,000 clones, 90% seen once; the top ten hold about 1.8%. The TCR originated in an adult with an advanced solid tumor such as melanoma, head and neck, liver or kidney cancer. This specimen was CD4+ or CD8+ T cells sorted from blood, taken in a trial of the OX40 agonist ivuxolimab.

CDR3 bases: TGTGCCAGCAGCCCGGACAGGGTTAATGAGCAGTTCTTC. Translated: CASSPDRVNEQFF. The V gene is TRBV7-2, the J gene TRBJ2-1; 8 positions agree with TRBD1. Per the germline V gene, CDR1 is SGHTA and CDR2 is FQGNSA. The CDR3 extends over 13 amino acids. The V and J ends lost 5 bases and 7 bases, in that order; junction bases with no gene match: 4.